This T cell receptor beta chain was captured by sequencing in a study of blood T cell repertoires in COVID-19. The overall study: T cells, B-cell-depleted T cells, or PBMCs supplied cDNA or gDNA.

Clones were read by immunoSEQ multiplex PCR, and TCRdb kept only the in-frame ones, dropping some. In the table there are approximately 200,000 clones, around 82% of which are singletons. Two negative PCRs, clearance, or symptom resolution characterized the recovered Cohort 3 donors. CDR3 length: 14 residues. Germline V gene sequence: CDR1 MDHEN, CDR2 SYDVKM. With V trimmed by 3 bases and J by 4 bases, 1 base remained unmatched. V and J are TRBV28 and TRBJ1-2; TRBD1 matches at 11 bases. This TCR came from a middle-aged man who had recovered from COVID-19. Sequencing was carried out using PBMCs or T cells enriched from blood (not recorded which). CDR3: CASSFGTGGYGYTF. The CDR3 nucleotides are TGTGCCAGCAGTTTTGGGACAGGGGGCTATGGCTACACCTTC.